One and the same sample provided the 12 T cell receptor beta chains below, sequenced in a study of T cells after posttransplantation cyclophosphamide. The method was immunoSEQ multiplex PCR; TCRdb's version includes in-frame clones alone and lacks a portion of them. Captured here are 40,000 to 60,000 clones, none seen once; the top ten comprise 2% to 2.5%. The specimen sequenced was PBMCs. These receptors were collected from a man aged 35 to 55 in good health, CMV-negative, and a related stem cell transplant donor.

This clone was seen many times. The chain uses TRBV28 and TRBJ1-1; 8 bases are shared with TRBD1. Germline V gene data show CDR1 as MDHEN and CDR2 as SYDVKM. The V gene end was trimmed by 6 bases and the J gene end by 6 bases; junction bases not matched to a gene: 9. The CDR3 is made up of 14 amino acids. The CDR3: CASRKDREYAEAFF. The DNA for the CDR3 is TGTGCCAGCAGGAAGGACAGGGAGTATGCTGAAGCTTTCTTT.

This clone was observed at least ten times. CDR3 residues: CASSISSSGTGGEAFF. The DNA for the CDR3 is TGTGCCAGTAGTATCTCAAGTTCCGGGACAGGGGGGGAAGCTTTCTTT. This chain joins TRBV19 and TRBJ1-1; TRBD1 matches at 11 bases. Germline V gives CDR1 LNHDA, CDR2 SQIVND (reference sequence). The length of the CDR3 is 16 residues. V was clipped by 3 bases and J by 8 bases; unmatched bases: 11.

This clone was counted ten times or more. The rearrangement links TRBV13 to TRBJ1-1, with 9 bases that match TRBD1. Germline assignment: CDR1 PRHDT and CDR2 FYEKMQ (reference sequence). CDR3 length equals 17 residues. V gave up 0 bases and J gave up 5 bases; unmatched junction bases: 10. CDR3 coding DNA: TGTGCCAGCAGCTTAGGGCTCGAACAGGGGGCAAGGACTGAAGCTTTCTTT. Residues: CASSLGLEQGARTEAFF.

This clone has at least ten counts. The J gene is TRBJ2-1, the V gene TRBV4-1; D unclear. The CDR3 loop spans 12 amino acids. Trimming removed 2 bases at V and 9 bases at J, with 8 bases between. The germline gives CDR1 MGHRA, CDR2 YSYEKL. Here the CDR3 DNA reads TGCGCCAGCAGCCAATCCCCCGGTGAGCAGTTCTTC. Its protein is CASSQSPGEQFF.

This clone occurred many times. The CDR3 DNA reads as TGTGCCAGCCGGACTAGCGGGTCCCCCTCGGCGCAGTTCTTC. As protein: CASRTSGSPSAQFF. The chain recombines TRBV28 with TRBJ2-1; 11 nucleotides agree with TRBD2. Trimming took 8 bases from V and 12 from J; bases not matched to a gene: 12. CDR1 MDHEN and CDR2 SYDVKM come from the germline V gene. This CDR3 is built from 14 residues. The full variable domain, completed using reference TRBV28 and TRBJ2-1, is DVKVTQSSRYLVKRTGEKVFLECVQDMDHENMFWYRQDPGLGLRLIYFSYDVKMKEKGDIPEGYSVSREKKERFSLILESASTNQTSMYLCASRTSGSPSAQFFGPGTRLTVL.

Many counts were recorded for this clone. This chain uses TRBV4-2 with TRBJ2-1; TRBD2 matches at 9 bases. J gave up 7 bases and V 0 bases, and 16 bases lay outside the gene matches. The CDR3 is 19 amino acids. Germline-derived CDR1 and CDR2 are LGHNA and YNFKEQ. The CDR3 reads CASSQDLLAGLRAGNEQFF. The CDR3 DNA is TGTGCCAGCAGCCAAGATCTACTAGCGGGCCTTCGAGCGGGAAATGAGCAGTTCTTC.

This clone was picked up many times. The V and J genes are TRBV28 and TRBJ2-1, with a possible D match to TRBD2 (6 bases). The V end lost 5 bases, the J end lost 0 bases, and 11 bases lay between the germline ends. CDR1 is MDHEN, CDR2 SYDVKM, per germline. CDR3 length equals 15 residues. Written as DNA, the CDR3 is TGTGCCAGCAGTCCCTCGGGAGTCTCCTACAATGAGCAGTTCTTC. It yields the protein CASSPSGVSYNEQFF.

In its sample, this clone was seen many times. This rearrangement joins TRBV5-1 to TRBJ1-2; 10 nucleotides align to TRBD1. Per germline, CDR1 SGHRS and CDR2 YFSETQ. After removal of 4 bases from V and 7 bases from J, the junction contained 4 bases not matched to a gene. The CDR3 is 13 residues long. CDR3 coding DNA: TGCGCCAGCAGCGGCCGGGACAGGGGTGGCTACACCTTC. This sequence encodes CASSGRDRGGYTF.

This clone came up many times. This sequence joins TRBV18 and TRBJ2-7, with 10 bases aligning to TRBD2. This CDR3 comprises 16 residues. V was clipped by 2 bases and J by 0 bases; unmatched bases: 4. Looked up from germline, CDR1 is KGHSH and CDR2 is LQKENI. CDR3 loop: CASSPGTSANSYEQYF. The CDR3 region has the DNA TGTGCCAGCTCACCAGGGACTAGCGCAAACTCCTACGAGCAGTACTTC.

This clone was counted many times. The chain is built from TRBV18 and TRBJ2-3; the match to TRBD2 covers 7 bases. The CDR3 consists of 15 residues. Unmatched junction bases numbered 4, after V lost 4 bases and J lost 0 bases. From germline, CDR1 is KGHSH and CDR2 LQKENI. The CDR3 spells CASSLVAGSTDTQYF. The CDR3 bases are TGTGCCAGCTCACTAGTAGCGGGCAGCACAGATACGCAGTATTTT.

This clone appeared many times. The chain is built from TRBV6-1 and TRBJ1-2, with unresolved D. V lost 4 bases and J lost 7, with 13 bases in between. The CDR3 runs 13 residues. The germline gives CDR1 MNHNS, CDR2 SASEGT. CDR3 bases: TGTGCCAGCAGTGTTGCGGATCGCGGTGGCTACACCTTC. It specifies CASSVADRGGYTF.

This clone has at least ten counts. The rearrangement uses TRBV10-3 and TRBJ1-5; 7 bases align to TRBD1. Germline CDR1 reads ENHRY; CDR2 reads SYGVKD. Unmatched junction bases numbered 2, after V lost 5 bases and J lost 1 base. CDR3 length: 14 amino acids. The CDR3 nucleotides are TGTGCCATCAGTCCGGACAGGAGCAATCAGCCCCAGCATTTT. It codes for CAISPDRSNQPQHF.